The clone carrying this T cell receptor beta chain was seen only once. These data come from a study of blood T cell repertoires in COVID-19. The trim removed 5 bases at V and 8 bases at J, leaving 3 bases unmatched. The germline V gene has CDR1 DFQATT and CDR2 SNEGSKA (reference sequence). This CDR3 has 11 amino acids. Assay: immunoSEQ multiplex PCR; the TCRdb copy retains only in-frame clones and omits some. Of about 240,000 clones in the sample, about four fifths were seen once. The sequencing sample was made of peripheral blood. This receptor was obtained from a woman older than 75 with COVID-19, enrolled during active disease. This chain uses TRBV20-1 with TRBJ2-4; 7 positions match TRBD2. The CDR3 nucleotides read TGCAGTGCTTCGAGCGGGGACATTCAGTACTTC. Amino acid sequence: CSASSGDIQYF.